This TCR beta chain appears in the sequencing data of a study of CD8+ T cells in alopecia areata. Germline V lookup: CDR1 SGHNT, CDR2 YYREEE (reference sequence). V was clipped by 0 bases and J by 0 bases; unmatched bases: 1. The CDR3 is made up of 15 amino acids. Treatment in this sample: oral pan-JAK inhibitor, 5-10 mg twice daily. cDNA reverse transcribed from extracted RNA served as the sequencing template. The repertoire was sequenced with immunoSEQ multiplex PCR; TCRdb's copy has only in-frame clones and lacks some. The table includes about 220,000 clones, around 57% detected once. Material: CD4+ T cells sorted from blood, obtained at week 4, from a patient treated with tofacitinib. This chain uses TRBV5-4 with TRBJ2-3; 7 bases line up with TRBD1. This TCR derives from a human donor with alopecia areata. This chain's CDR3 is CASSLGQGSTDTQYF. The CDR3 DNA follows: TGTGCCAGCAGCTTGGGACAGGGAAGCACAGATACGCAGTATTTT.